This T cell receptor (beta chain) was captured in a study of OX40 agonist ivuxolimab in advanced cancers. Clones were sequenced by immunoSEQ multiplex PCR, and TCRdb holds only the in-frame ones, with some missing. Of about 66,000 clones listed, about 83% were seen once; the top ten hold roughly 0.74%. This clone was seen more than once but under ten times. The length of the CDR3 is 13 residues. The germline V and J ends were trimmed by 5 bases and 3 bases, with 8 bases remaining between them. The germline V gene has CDR1 MDHEN and CDR2 SYDVKM. The source material was CD4+ or CD8+ T cells sorted from blood, sampled in a trial of the OX40 agonist ivuxolimab. V usage is TRBV28 and J usage is TRBJ2-1, with D hard to call. This clonotype originated in an adult with an advanced solid tumor such as melanoma, head and neck, liver or kidney cancer. The CDR3 spells CASSRQFYNEQFF. Written as DNA, the CDR3 is TGTGCCAGCAGTCGACAATTCTACAATGAGCAGTTCTTC. The full variable domain, in which reference TRBV28 and TRBJ2-1 provide the parts outside the CDR3, is DVKVTQSSRYLVKRTGEKVFLECVQDMDHENMFWYRQDPGLGLRLIYFSYDVKMKEKGDIPEGYSVSREKKERFSLILESASTNQTSMYLCASSRQFYNEQFFGPGTRLTVL.